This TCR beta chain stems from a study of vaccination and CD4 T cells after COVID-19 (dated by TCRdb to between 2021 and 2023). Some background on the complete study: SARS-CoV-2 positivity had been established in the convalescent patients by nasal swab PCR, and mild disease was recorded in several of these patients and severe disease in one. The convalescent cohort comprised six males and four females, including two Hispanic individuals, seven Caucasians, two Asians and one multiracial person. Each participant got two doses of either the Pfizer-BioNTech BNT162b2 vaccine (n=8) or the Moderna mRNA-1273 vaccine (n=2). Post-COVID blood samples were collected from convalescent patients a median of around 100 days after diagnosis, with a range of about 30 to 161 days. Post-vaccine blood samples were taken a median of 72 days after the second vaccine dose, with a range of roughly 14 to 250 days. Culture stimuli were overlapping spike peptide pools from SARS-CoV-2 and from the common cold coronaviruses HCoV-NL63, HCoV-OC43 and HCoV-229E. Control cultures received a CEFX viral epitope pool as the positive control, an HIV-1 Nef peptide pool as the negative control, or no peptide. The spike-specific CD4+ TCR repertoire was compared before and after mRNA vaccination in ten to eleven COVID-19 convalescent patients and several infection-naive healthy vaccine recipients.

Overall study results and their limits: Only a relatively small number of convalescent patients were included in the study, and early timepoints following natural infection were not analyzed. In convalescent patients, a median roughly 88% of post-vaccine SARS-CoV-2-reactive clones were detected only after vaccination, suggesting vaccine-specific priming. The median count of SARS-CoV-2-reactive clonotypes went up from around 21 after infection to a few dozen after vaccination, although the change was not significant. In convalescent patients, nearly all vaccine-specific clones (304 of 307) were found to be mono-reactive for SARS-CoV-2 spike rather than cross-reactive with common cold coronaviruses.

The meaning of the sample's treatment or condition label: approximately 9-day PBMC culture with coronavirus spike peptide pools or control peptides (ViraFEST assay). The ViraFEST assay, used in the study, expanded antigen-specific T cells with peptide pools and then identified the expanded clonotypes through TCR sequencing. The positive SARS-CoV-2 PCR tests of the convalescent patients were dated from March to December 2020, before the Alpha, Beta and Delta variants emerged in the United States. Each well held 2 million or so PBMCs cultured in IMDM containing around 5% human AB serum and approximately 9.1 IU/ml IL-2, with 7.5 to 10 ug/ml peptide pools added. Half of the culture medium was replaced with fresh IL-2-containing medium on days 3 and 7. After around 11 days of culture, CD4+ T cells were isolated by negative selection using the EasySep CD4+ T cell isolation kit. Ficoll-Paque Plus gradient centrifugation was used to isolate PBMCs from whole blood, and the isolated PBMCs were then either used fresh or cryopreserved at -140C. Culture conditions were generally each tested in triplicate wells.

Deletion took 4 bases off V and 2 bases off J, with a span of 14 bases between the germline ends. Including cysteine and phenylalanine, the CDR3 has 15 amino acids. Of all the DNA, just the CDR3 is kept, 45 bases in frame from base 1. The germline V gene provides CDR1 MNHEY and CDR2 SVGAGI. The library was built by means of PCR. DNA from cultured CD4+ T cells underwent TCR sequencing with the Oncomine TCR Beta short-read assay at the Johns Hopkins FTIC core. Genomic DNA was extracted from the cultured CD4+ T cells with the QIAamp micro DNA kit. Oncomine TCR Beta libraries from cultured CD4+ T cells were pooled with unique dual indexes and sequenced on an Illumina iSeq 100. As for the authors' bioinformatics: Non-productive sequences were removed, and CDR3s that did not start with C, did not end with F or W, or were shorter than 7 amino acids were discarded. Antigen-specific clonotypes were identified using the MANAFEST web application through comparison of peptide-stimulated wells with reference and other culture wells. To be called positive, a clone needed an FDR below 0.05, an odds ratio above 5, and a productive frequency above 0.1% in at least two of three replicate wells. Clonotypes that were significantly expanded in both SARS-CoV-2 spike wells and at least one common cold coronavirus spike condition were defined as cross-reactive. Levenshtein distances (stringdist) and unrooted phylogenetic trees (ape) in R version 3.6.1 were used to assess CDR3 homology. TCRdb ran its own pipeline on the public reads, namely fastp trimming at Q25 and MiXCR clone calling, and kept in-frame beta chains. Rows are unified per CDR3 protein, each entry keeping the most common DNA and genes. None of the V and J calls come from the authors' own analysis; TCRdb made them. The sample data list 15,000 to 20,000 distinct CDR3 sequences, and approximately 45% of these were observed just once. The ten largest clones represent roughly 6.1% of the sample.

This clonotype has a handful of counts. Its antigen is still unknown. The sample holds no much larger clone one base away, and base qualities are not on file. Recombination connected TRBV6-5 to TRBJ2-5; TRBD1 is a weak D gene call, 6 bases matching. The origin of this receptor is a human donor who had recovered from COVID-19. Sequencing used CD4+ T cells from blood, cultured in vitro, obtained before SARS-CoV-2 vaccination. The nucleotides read TGTGCCAGCAGTTCCATCCAGGACAGACAAGAGACCCAGTACTTC. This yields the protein CASSSIQDRQETQYF.